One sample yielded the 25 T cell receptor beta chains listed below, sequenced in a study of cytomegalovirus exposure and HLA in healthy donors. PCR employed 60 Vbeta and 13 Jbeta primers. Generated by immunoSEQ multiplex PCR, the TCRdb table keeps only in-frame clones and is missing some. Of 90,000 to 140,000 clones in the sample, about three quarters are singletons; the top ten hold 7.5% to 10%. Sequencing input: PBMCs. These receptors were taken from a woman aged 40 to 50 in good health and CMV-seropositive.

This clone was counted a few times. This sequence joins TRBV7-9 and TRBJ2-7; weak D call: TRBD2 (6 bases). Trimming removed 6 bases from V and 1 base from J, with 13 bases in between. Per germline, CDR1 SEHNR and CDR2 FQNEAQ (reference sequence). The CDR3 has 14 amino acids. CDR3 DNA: TGTGCCAGCAGTTGGGGACGGGGGTCCTACGAGCAGTACTTC. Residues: CASSWGRGSYEQYF.

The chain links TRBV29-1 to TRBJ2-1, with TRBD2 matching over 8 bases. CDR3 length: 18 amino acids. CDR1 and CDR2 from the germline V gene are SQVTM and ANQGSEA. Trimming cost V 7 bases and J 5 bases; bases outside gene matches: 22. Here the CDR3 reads CSAEPTGLAKRTDNEQFF. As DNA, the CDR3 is TGCAGCGCGGAACCCACTGGACTAGCCAAACGGACCGACAATGAGCAGTTCTTC.

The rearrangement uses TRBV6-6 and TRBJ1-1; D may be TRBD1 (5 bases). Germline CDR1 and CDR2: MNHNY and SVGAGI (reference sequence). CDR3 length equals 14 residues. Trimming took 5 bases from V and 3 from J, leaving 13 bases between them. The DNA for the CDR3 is TGTGCCAGCAGTCCTCCGCAGGGCCACACTGAAGCTTTCTTT. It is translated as CASSPPQGHTEAFF.

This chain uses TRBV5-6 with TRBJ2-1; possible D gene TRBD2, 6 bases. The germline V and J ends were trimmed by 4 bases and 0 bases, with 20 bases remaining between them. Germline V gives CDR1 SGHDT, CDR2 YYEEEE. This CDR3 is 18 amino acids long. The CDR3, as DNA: TGTGCCAGCAGCAAGGGAGGACTTCAGGGTAGCTCCTACAATGAGCAGTTCTTC. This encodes CASSKGGLQGSSYNEQFF.

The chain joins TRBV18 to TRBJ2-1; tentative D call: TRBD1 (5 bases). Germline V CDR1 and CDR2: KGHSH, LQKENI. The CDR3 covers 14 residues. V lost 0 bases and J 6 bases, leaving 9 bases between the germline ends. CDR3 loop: CASSPPSGFNEQFF. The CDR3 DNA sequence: TGTGCCAGCTCACCACCCTCAGGGTTCAATGAGCAGTTCTTC.

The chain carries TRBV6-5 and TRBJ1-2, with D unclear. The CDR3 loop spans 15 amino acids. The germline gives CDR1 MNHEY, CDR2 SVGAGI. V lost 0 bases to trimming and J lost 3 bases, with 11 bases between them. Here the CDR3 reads CASSYSKLSDYGYTF. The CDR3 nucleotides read TGTGCCAGCAGTTACTCGAAGCTTTCGGACTATGGCTACACCTTC.

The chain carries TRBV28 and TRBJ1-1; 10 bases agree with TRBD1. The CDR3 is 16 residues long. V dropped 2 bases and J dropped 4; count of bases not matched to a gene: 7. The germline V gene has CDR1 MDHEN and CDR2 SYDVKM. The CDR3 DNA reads TGTGCCAGCAGTTTAATAGGGACAGGGGCTGCCACTGAAGCTTTCTTT. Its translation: CASSLIGTGAATEAFF.

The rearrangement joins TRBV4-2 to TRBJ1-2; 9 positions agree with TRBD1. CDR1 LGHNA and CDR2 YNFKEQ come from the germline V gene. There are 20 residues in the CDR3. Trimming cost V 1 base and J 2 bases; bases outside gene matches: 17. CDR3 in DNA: TGTGCCAGCAGCCAAGCCGAAGAATACGGGACAGGGATAAAAAACTATGGCTACACCTTC. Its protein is CASSQAEEYGTGIKNYGYTF.

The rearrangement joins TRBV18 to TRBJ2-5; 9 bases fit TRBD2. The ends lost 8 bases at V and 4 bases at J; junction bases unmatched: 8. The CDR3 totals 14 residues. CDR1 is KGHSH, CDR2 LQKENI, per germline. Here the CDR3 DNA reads TGTGCCAGCGCGGGGGGGGCCAGACGAGAGACCCAGTACTTC. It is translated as CASAGGARRETQYF.

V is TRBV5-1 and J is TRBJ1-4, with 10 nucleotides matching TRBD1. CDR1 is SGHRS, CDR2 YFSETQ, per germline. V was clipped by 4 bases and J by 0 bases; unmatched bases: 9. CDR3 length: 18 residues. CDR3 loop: CASSRGQGGRPTNEKLFF. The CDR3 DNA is TGCGCCAGCAGCCGTGGACAGGGGGGACGACCAACTAATGAAAAACTGTTTTTT.

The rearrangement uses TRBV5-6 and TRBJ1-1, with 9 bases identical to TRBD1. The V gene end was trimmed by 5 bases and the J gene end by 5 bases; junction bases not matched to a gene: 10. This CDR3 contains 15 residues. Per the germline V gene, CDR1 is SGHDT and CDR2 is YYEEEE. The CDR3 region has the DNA TGTGCCAGCAGTTTTCCGGGACAGGGATATACTGAAGCTTTCTTT. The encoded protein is CASSFPGQGYTEAFF.

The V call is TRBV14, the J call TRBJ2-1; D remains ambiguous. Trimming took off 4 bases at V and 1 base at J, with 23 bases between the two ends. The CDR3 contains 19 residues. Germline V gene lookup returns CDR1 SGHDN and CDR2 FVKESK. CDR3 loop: CASSRESRGYTHSYNEQFF. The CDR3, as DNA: TGTGCCAGCAGCCGTGAGTCCAGAGGATATACTCATTCCTACAATGAGCAGTTCTTC.

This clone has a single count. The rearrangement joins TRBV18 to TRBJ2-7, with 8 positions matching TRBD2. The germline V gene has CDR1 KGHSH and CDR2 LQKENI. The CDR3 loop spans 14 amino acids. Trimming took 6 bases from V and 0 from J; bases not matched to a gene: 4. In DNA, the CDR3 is TGTGCCAGCTCCGGGACTAGAGGCTCCTACGAGCAGTACTTC. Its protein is CASSGTRGSYEQYF.

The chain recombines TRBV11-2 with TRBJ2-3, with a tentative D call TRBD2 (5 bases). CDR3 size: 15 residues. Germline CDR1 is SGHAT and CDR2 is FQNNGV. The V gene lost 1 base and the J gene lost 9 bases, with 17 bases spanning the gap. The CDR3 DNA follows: TGTGCCAGCAGCTTAGCCGGAACCGGACTTCTGACGCAGTATTTT. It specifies CASSLAGTGLLTQYF.

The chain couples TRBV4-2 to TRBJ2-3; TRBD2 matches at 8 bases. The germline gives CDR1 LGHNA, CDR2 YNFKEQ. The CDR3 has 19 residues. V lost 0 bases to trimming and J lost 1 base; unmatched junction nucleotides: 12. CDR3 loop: CASSQDGSGGRTGTDTQYF. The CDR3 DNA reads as TGTGCCAGCAGCCAAGATGGGTCGGGGGGGCGGACGGGCACAGATACGCAGTATTTT.

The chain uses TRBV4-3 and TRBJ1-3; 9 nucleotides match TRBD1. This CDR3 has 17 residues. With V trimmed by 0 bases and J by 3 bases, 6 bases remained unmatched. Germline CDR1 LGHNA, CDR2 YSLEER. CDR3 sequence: CASSQESGQGFGNTIYF. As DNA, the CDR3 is TGCGCCAGCAGCCAAGAATCGGGACAGGGATTTGGAAACACCATATATTTT.

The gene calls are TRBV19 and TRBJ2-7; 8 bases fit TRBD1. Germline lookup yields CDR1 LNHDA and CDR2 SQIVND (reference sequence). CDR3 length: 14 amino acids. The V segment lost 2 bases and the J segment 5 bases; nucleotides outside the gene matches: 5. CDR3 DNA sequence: TGTGCCAGTAGTATACGGACAGGGAACCACGAGCAGTACTTC. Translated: CASSIRTGNHEQYF.

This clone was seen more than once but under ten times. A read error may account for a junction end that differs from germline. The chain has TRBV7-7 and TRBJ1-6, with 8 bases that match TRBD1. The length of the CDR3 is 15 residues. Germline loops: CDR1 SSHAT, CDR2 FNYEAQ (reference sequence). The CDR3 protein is CASSSGGRGNSPLHF. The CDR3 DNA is TGTGCTAGCAGCTCAGGGGGCAGGGGTAATTCACCCCTCCACTTT.

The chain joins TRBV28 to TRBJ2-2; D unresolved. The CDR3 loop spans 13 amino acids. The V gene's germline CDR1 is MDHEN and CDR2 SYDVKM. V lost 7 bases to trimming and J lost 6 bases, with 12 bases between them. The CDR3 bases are TGTGCCAGCAAGTTGACTGCGGCCGGGGAGCTGTTTTTT. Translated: CASKLTAAGELFF.

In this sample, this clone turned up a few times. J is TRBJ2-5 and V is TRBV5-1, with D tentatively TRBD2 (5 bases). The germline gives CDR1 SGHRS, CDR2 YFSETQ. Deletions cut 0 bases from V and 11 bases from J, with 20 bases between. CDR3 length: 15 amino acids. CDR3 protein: CASSLAPPTVRVQYF. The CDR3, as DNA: TGCGCCAGCAGCTTGGCCCCACCGACGGTGAGGGTGCAGTACTTC.

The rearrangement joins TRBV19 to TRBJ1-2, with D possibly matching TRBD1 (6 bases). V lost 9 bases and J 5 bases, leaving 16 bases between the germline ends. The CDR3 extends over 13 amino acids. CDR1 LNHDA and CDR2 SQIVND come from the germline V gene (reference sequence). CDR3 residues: CARGGVGRYGYTF. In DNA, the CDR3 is TGTGCCAGAGGGGGGGTTGGGCGATATGGCTACACCTTC.

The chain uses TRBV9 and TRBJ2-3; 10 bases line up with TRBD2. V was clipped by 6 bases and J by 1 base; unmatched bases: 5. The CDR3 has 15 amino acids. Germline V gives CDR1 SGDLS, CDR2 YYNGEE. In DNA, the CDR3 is TGTGCCAGCATCACCGGGACTAGCGGCACAGATACGCAGTATTTT. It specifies CASITGTSGTDTQYF.

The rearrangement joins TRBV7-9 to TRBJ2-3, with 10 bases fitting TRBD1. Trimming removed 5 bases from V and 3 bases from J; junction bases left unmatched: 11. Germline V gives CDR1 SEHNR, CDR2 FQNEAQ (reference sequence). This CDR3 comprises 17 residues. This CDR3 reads CASSAPLRDRGTDTQYF. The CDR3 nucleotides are TGTGCCAGCAGCGCCCCCCTCCGGGACAGGGGAACAGATACGCAGTATTTT.

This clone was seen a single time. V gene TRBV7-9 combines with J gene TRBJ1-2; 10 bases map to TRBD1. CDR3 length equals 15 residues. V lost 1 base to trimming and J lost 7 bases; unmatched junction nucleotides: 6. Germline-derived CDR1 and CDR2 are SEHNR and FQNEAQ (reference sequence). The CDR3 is CASSLGPTGGPGYTF. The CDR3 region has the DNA TGTGCCAGCAGCTTAGGCCCGACAGGGGGCCCTGGCTACACCTTC.

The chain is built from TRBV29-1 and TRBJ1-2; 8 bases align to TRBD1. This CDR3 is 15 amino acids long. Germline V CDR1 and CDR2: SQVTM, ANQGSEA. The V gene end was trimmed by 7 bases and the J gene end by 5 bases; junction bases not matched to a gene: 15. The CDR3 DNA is TGCAGCGCAGGGGGCCGCGGTCTGGGGTTATATGGCTACACCTTC. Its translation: CSAGGRGLGLYGYTF.